Detailed here is one T cell receptor (beta chain). The CDR3 consists of 16 residues. The trim removed 7 bases at V and 6 bases at J, leaving 15 bases unmatched. Looked up from germline, CDR1 is SEHNR and CDR2 is FQNEAQ (reference sequence). The entry originates in a study of cytomegalovirus exposure and HLA in healthy donors. The primer mix had 60 Vbeta and 13 Jbeta primers. TCRdb keeps only in-frame clones here, not all; method: immunoSEQ multiplex PCR. Of approximately 170,000 clones listed, almost 75% are singletons. The TCR was taken from a woman between 25 and 40 years old in good health and CMV-seropositive. Specimen: PBMCs. The gene calls are TRBV7-9 and TRBJ1-1, with 9 bases matching TRBD1. Here the CDR3 reads CASIIVTGTGSPEAFF. In DNA, the CDR3 is TGTGCCAGCATCATCGTAACCGGGACAGGGAGCCCTGAAGCTTTCTTT.